A selection of T cell receptor beta chains follows, all from one sample in a study of CD8+CD57+ T cells in acquired aplastic anemia. One entry per CDR3 protein results from TCRdb running MiXCR on the reads. The sample carries under 150,000 distinct CDR3 sequences, approximately 36% recorded once. The material sequenced was sorted CD4+, CD8+, or CD8+CD57+ T cells (not recorded which) from PBMCs. These receptors all stem from a human donor with aplastic anemia. Each CDR3 is given with its conserved first and last residue. The D gene is left open where the match is weak. Clone size is given for some rows only: seen once, a few or many times, or a class if the clone is expanded.

CDR3 protein: CASSLGPMNTEAFF
CDR3 DNA: TGTGCCAGCAGTTTAGGACCTATGAACACTGAAGCTTTCTTT
D gene: NA
J gene: TRBJ1-1
clone size: NA
V gene: TRBV12-3/TRBV12-4

CDR3 protein: CSAGQGAGTEAFF
CDR3 DNA: TGCAGTGCTGGACAGGGGGCTGGCACTGAAGCTTTCTTT
D gene: TRBD1
J gene: TRBJ1-1
clone size: many
V gene: TRBV20-1

CDR3 protein: CASSERLAGGYNEQFF
CDR3 DNA: TGTGCCAGCAGTGAAAGGCTAGCGGGGGGATACAATGAGCAGTTCTTC
D gene: TRBD2
J gene: TRBJ2-1
clone size: many
V gene: TRBV2

CDR3 protein: CSARVPSSSRVYF
CDR3 DNA: TGCAGTGCTAGAGTCCCCTCGTCATCAAGGGTATATTTT
D gene: NA
J gene: TRBJ1-3
clone size: many
V gene: TRBV20-1

CDR3 protein: CASSLAPGTSGVVETQYF
CDR3 DNA: TGTGCCAGCAGCTTGGCACCCGGGACTAGCGGGGTTGTGGAGACCCAGTACTTC
D gene: TRBD2
J gene: TRBJ2-5
clone size: medium-sized
V gene: TRBV7-6

CDR3 protein: CASSAGPNSNQPQHF
CDR3 DNA: TGTGCCAGCAGCGCCGGACCGAATAGCAATCAGCCCCAGCATTTT
D gene: NA
J gene: TRBJ1-5
clone size: many
V gene: TRBV2

CDR3 protein: CASSLAAVRDQPQHF
CDR3 DNA: TGTGCCAGCAGCTTAGCAGCGGTACGAGATCAGCCCCAGCATTTT
D gene: NA
J gene: TRBJ1-5
clone size: NA
V gene: TRBV7-2

CDR3 protein: CASSQVELIKVDTQYF
CDR3 DNA: TGTGCCAGCAGCCAAGTAGAGCTGATCAAGGTGGATACGCAGTATTTT
D gene: NA
J gene: TRBJ2-3
clone size: many
V gene: TRBV14

CDR3 protein: CATRTSGGKANEQFF
CDR3 DNA: TGTGCCACTCGGACTAGCGGGGGGAAGGCGAATGAGCAGTTCTTC
D gene: TRBD2
J gene: TRBJ2-1
clone size: NA
V gene: TRBV27

CDR3 protein: CASSPGTTKGGNEQFF
CDR3 DNA: TGTGCCAGCAGCCCCGGGACTACCAAGGGAGGAAATGAGCAGTTCTTC
D gene: TRBD2
J gene: TRBJ2-1
clone size: NA
V gene: TRBV11-2

CDR3 protein: CASSARGTQYF
CDR3 DNA: TGCGCCAGCAGTGCCCGGGGGACCCAGTACTTC
D gene: NA
J gene: TRBJ2-5
clone size: NA
V gene: TRBV10-1

CDR3 protein: CASTRALGGEAFF
CDR3 DNA: TGTGCCAGCACAAGGGCCCTAGGGGGCGAAGCTTTCTTT
D gene: TRBD1
J gene: TRBJ1-1
clone size: many
V gene: TRBV12-3/TRBV12-4

CDR3 protein: CASKGFAKNIQYF
CDR3 DNA: TGTGCCAGCAAGGGTTTCGCCAAAAACATTCAGTACTTC
D gene: NA
J gene: TRBJ2-4
clone size: few
V gene: TRBV6-1

CDR3 protein: CSASGQAGLYGYTF
CDR3 DNA: TGCAGTGCTAGCGGACAGGCCGGACTCTATGGCTACACCTTC
D gene: TRBD1
J gene: TRBJ1-2
clone size: many
V gene: TRBV20-1

CDR3 protein: CASSEGNGYTF
CDR3 DNA: TGTGCCAGCTCAGAGGGGAACGGCTACACCTTC
D gene: NA
J gene: TRBJ1-2
clone size: many
V gene: TRBV18

CDR3 protein: CASSVEAGGDSPLHF
CDR3 DNA: TGTGCCAGCAGCGTAGAGGCAGGGGGGGATTCACCCCTCCACTTT
D gene: TRBD1
J gene: TRBJ1-6
clone size: NA
V gene: TRBV9

CDR3 protein: CASSEWARTGSYGYTF
CDR3 DNA: TGTGCCAGCAGTGAATGGGCCAGGACGGGATCCTATGGCTACACCTTC
D gene: NA
J gene: TRBJ1-2
clone size: many
V gene: TRBV6-1

CDR3 protein: CSAGLRQGGNQPQHF
CDR3 DNA: TGCAGTGCGGGACTTCGACAGGGTGGGAATCAGCCCCAGCATTTT
D gene: TRBD1
J gene: TRBJ1-5
clone size: many
V gene: TRBV20-1

CDR3 protein: CASTDRGRGETQYF
CDR3 DNA: TGTGCCAGCACCGACAGGGGGCGCGGAGAGACCCAGTACTTC
D gene: TRBD1
J gene: TRBJ2-5
clone size: NA
V gene: TRBV25-1

CDR3 protein: CASSPDVGGHEKLFF
CDR3 DNA: TGTGCCAGTAGTCCCGACGTAGGGGGACATGAAAAACTGTTTTTT
D gene: NA
J gene: TRBJ1-4
clone size: NA
V gene: TRBV19

CDR3 protein: CAISGVQGETQYF
CDR3 DNA: TGTGCCATCAGTGGGGTACAGGGGGAGACCCAGTACTTC
D gene: TRBD1
J gene: TRBJ2-5
clone size: NA
V gene: TRBV10-3

CDR3 protein: CASSLYRVGETQYF
CDR3 DNA: TGCGCCAGCAGCTTATACAGGGTAGGCGAGACCCAGTACTTC
D gene: NA
J gene: TRBJ2-5
clone size: many
V gene: TRBV5-1

CDR3 protein: CASSFQWGQGHPDTQYF
CDR3 DNA: TGTGCCAGCAGTTTCCAATGGGGACAGGGACATCCAGATACGCAGTATTTT
D gene: TRBD1
J gene: TRBJ2-3
clone size: many
V gene: TRBV12-3/TRBV12-4

CDR3 protein: CASSVGSGTGGYTF
CDR3 DNA: TGTGCCAGCAGCGTAGGGAGCGGAACAGGCGGCTACACCTTC
D gene: NA
J gene: TRBJ1-2
clone size: many
V gene: TRBV9

CDR3 protein: CASSSLAAPETQYF
CDR3 DNA: TGTGCCAGCAGTTCACTAGCGGCACCAGAGACCCAGTACTTC
D gene: TRBD2
J gene: TRBJ2-5
clone size: many
V gene: TRBV6-5

CDR3 protein: CASSSARTPYEQYF
CDR3 DNA: TGCGCCAGCAGCTCCGCCAGGACCCCCTACGAGCAGTACTTC
D gene: NA
J gene: TRBJ2-7
clone size: many
V gene: TRBV4-3

CDR3 protein: CATSRGQAGGDYGYTF
CDR3 DNA: TGTGCCACCAGCAGGGGACAGGCGGGGGGGGACTATGGCTACACCTTC
D gene: TRBD1
J gene: TRBJ1-2
clone size: many
V gene: TRBV15

CDR3 protein: CASRRGTGVPYSNQPQHF
CDR3 DNA: TGCGCCAGCAGGAGAGGGACAGGGGTTCCGTATAGCAATCAGCCCCAGCATTTT
D gene: TRBD1
J gene: TRBJ1-5
clone size: NA
V gene: TRBV10-1

CDR3 protein: CASRDSSYNSPLHF
CDR3 DNA: TGTGCCAGCAGGGACAGCTCCTATAATTCACCCCTCCACTTT
D gene: NA
J gene: TRBJ1-6
clone size: many
V gene: TRBV6-4

CDR3 protein: CASSQDRVGEQYF
CDR3 DNA: TGTGCCAGCAGTCAGGACAGGGTGGGCGAGCAGTACTTC
D gene: TRBD1
J gene: TRBJ2-7
clone size: many
V gene: TRBV27

CDR3 protein: CASSLGGGGVEAFF
CDR3 DNA: TGTGCCAGCAGCTTGGGGGGGGGAGGCGTTGAAGCTTTCTTT
D gene: NA
J gene: TRBJ1-1
clone size: many
V gene: TRBV5-6

CDR3 protein: CSAEGASYNSPLHF
CDR3 DNA: TGCAGTGCAGAGGGGGCGTCCTATAATTCACCCCTCCACTTT
D gene: TRBD1
J gene: TRBJ1-6
clone size: many
V gene: TRBV20-1

CDR3 protein: CSARTGSVIETQYF
CDR3 DNA: TGCAGTGCTAGGACAGGCTCCGTGATTGAGACCCAGTACTTC
D gene: NA
J gene: TRBJ2-5
clone size: NA
V gene: TRBV20-1

CDR3 protein: CASSLVGQGEQYF
CDR3 DNA: TGTGCTAGCAGCTTAGTTGGGCAGGGGGAGCAGTACTTC
D gene: NA
J gene: TRBJ2-7
clone size: NA
V gene: TRBV7-6

CDR3 protein: CASSGTEKGETQYF
CDR3 DNA: TGTGCCAGCTCCGGGACAGAGAAGGGAGAGACCCAGTACTTC
D gene: TRBD1
J gene: TRBJ2-5
clone size: once
V gene: TRBV10-1

CDR3 protein: CSATRSFGYGYTF
CDR3 DNA: TGCAGTGCGACTAGGAGTTTTGGGTATGGCTACACCTTC
D gene: NA
J gene: TRBJ1-2
clone size: few
V gene: TRBV20-1

CDR3 protein: CASSLPGTGTDGAFF
CDR3 DNA: TGTGCCAGCAGCTTGCCCGGGACAGGGACGGATGGAGCTTTCTTT
D gene: TRBD1
J gene: TRBJ1-1
clone size: NA
V gene: TRBV5-6

CDR3 protein: CASSDGTTQSCTF
CDR3 DNA: TGTGCCAGCAGTGACGGGACGACCCAAAGCTGCACCTTC
D gene: NA
J gene: TRBJ1-2
clone size: NA
V gene: TRBV25-1

CDR3 protein: CSVGLGTSTGELFF
CDR3 DNA: TGCAGCGTTGGGTTGGGGACGAGCACCGGGGAGCTGTTTTTT
D gene: NA
J gene: TRBJ2-2
clone size: many
V gene: TRBV29-1

CDR3 protein: CSAREGRGEETQYF
CDR3 DNA: TGCAGTGCTAGAGAGGGCAGGGGGGAAGAGACCCAGTACTTC
D gene: NA
J gene: TRBJ2-5
clone size: many
V gene: TRBV20-1

CDR3 protein: CASSLKGEGTGTGKNNYGYTF
CDR3 DNA: TGTGCCAGCAGCTTAAAAGGAGAGGGAACCGGGACAGGGAAGAATAACTATGGCTACACCTTC
D gene: TRBD1
J gene: TRBJ1-2
clone size: NA
V gene: TRBV7-3

CDR3 protein: CSAKGRNSPLHF
CDR3 DNA: TGCAGTGCCAAAGGTCGGAATTCACCCCTCCACTTT
D gene: NA
J gene: TRBJ1-6
clone size: NA
V gene: TRBV20-1